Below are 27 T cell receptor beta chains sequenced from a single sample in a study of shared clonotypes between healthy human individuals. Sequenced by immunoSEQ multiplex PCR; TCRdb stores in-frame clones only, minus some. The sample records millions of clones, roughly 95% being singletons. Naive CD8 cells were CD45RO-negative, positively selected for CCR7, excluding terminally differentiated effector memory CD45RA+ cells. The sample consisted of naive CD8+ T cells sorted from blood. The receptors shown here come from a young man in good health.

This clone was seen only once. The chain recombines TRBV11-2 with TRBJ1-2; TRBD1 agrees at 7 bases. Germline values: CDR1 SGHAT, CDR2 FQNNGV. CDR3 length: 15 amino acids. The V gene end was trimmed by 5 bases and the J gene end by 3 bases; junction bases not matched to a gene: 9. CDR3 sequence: CASSPRDSLYYGYTF. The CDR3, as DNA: TGTGCCAGCAGCCCACGGGACAGCCTATACTATGGCTACACCTTC.

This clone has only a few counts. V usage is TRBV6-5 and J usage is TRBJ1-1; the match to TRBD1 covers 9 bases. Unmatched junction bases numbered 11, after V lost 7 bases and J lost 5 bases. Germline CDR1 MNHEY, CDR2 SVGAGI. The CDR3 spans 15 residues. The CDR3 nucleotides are TGTGCCAGCAACGACCCGGGACAGGGTCGGACTGAAGCTTTCTTT. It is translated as CASNDPGQGRTEAFF.

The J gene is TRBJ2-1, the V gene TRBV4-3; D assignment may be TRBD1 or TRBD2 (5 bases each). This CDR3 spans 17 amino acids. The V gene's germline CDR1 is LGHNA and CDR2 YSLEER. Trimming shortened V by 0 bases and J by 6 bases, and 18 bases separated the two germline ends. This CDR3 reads CASSQEVVGESSNEQFF. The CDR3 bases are TGCGCCAGCAGCCAAGAGGTGGTGGGGGAATCGAGCAATGAGCAGTTCTTC.

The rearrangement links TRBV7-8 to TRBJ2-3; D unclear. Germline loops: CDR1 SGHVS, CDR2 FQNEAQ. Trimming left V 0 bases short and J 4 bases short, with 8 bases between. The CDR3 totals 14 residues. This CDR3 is CASSLAVGSDTQYF. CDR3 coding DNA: TGTGCCAGCAGCTTAGCGGTAGGGTCAGATACGCAGTATTTT.

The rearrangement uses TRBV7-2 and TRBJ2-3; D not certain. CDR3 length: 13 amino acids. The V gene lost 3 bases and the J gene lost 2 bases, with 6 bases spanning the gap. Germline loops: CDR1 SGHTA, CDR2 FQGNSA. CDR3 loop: CASSFPSTDTQYF. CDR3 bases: TGTGCCAGCAGCTTCCCGTCCACAGATACGCAGTATTTT.

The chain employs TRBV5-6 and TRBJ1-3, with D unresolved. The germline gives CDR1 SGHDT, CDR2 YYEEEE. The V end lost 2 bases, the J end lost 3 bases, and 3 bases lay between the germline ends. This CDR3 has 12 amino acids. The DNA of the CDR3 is TGTGCCAGCAGCTTCGATGGAAACACCATATATTTT. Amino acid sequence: CASSFDGNTIYF.

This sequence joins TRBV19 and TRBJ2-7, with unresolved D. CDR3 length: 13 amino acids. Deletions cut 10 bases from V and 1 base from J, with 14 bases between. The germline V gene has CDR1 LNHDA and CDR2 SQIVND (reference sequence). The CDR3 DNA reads TGTGCCACCGCCCCTGACCGATCCTACGAGCAGTACTTC. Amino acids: CATAPDRSYEQYF.

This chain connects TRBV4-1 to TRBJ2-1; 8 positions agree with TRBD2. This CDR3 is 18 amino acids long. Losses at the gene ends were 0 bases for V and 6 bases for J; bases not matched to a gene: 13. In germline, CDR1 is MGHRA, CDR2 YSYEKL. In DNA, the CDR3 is TGCGCCAGCAGCCAAGAATCAGTAGCGGGGTCGGAGGGCAATGAGCAGTTCTTC. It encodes CASSQESVAGSEGNEQFF.

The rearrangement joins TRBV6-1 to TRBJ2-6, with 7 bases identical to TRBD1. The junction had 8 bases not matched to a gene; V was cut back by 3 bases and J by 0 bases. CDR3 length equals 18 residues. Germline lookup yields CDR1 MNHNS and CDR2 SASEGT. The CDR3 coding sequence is TGTGCCAGCAGTGACCCCGGGACAGACCACTCTGGGGCCAACGTCCTGACTTTC. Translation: CASSDPGTDHSGANVLTF.

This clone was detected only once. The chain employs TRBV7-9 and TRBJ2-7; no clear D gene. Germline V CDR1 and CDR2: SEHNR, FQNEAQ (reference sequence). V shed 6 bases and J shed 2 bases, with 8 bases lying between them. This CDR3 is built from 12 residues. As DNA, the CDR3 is TGTGCCAGCAGTATTCTAGCCTACGAGCAGTACTTC. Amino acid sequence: CASSILAYEQYF.

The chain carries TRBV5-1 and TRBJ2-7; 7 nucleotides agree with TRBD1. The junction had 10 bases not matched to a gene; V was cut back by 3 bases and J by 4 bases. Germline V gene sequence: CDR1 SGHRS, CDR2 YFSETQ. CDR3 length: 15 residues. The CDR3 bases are TGCGCCAGCAGCTATACAGGGGCAAATTCATACGAGCAGTACTTC. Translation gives CASSYTGANSYEQYF.

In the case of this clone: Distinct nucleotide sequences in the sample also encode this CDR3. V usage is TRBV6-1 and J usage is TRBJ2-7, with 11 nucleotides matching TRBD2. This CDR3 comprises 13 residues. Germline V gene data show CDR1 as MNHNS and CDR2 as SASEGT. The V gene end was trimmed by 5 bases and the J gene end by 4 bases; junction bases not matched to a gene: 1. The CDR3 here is CASSLAGGYEQYF. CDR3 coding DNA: TGTGCCAGCAGTCTAGCGGGAGGTTACGAGCAGTACTTC.

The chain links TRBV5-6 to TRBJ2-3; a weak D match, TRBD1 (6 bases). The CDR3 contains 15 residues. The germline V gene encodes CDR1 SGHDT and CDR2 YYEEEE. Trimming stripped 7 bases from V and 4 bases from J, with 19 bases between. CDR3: CASSLGGHGPDTQYF. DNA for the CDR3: TGTGCCAGCTCGCTTGGGGGACACGGACCAGATACGCAGTATTTT.

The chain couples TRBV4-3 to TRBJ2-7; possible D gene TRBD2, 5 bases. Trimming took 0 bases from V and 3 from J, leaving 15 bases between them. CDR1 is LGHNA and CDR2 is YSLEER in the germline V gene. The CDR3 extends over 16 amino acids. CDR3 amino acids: CASSQDLASIHYEQYF. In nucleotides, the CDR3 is TGCGCCAGCAGCCAAGATCTTGCTAGCATACACTACGAGCAGTACTTC.

CDR3 amino acids: CAWMGTSGRESYEQYF. CDR3 coding DNA: TGTGCCTGGATGGGGACTAGCGGGAGGGAGTCTTACGAGCAGTACTTC. This chain uses TRBV30 with TRBJ2-7; 16 positions agree with TRBD2. Trimming at V came to 4 bases and at J to 4 bases, leaving 7 bases not matched to a gene. Germline values: CDR1 GTSNPN, CDR2 SVGIG (reference sequence). This CDR3 spans 16 amino acids. Together with reference TRBV30 and TRBJ2-7, the CDR3 gives the full variable domain: SQTIHQWPATLVQPVGSPLSLECTVEGTSNPNLYWYRQAAGRGLQLLFYSVGIGQISSEVPQNLSASRPQDRQFILSSKKLLLSDSGFYLCAWMGTSGRESYEQYFGPGTRLTVT.

The CDR3 DNA is TGCGCCAGCACCCCAGTCGGGTTTTCTGGGGCCAACGTCCTGACTTTC. Translation gives CASTPVGFSGANVLTF. The V call is TRBV4-1, the J call TRBJ2-6; D gene unclear. Trimming shortened V by 7 bases and J by 1 base, and 14 bases separated the two germline ends. This CDR3 is 16 amino acids long. Germline V gene lookup returns CDR1 MGHRA and CDR2 YSYEKL.

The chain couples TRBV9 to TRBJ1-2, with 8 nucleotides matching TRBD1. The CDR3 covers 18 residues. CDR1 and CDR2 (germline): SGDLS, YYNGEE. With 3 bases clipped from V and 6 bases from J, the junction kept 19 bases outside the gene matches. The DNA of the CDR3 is TGTGCCAGCAGCGGAAGGGTCGGACAGGGCGCTCCGTCGGATGGCTACACCTTC. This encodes CASSGRVGQGAPSDGYTF.

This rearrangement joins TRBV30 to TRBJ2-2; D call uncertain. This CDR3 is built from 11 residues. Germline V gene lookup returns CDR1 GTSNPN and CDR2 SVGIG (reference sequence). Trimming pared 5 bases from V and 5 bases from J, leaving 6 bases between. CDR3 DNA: TGTGCCTGGTACGGAACCGGGGAGCTGTTTTTT. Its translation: CAWYGTGELFF.

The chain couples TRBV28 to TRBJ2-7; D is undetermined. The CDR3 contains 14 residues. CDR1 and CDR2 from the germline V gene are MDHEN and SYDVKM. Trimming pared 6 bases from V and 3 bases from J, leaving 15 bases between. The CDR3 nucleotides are TGTGCCAGCAGGCCCGATGGCCTTCTCTACGAGCAGTACTTC. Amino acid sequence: CASRPDGLLYEQYF.

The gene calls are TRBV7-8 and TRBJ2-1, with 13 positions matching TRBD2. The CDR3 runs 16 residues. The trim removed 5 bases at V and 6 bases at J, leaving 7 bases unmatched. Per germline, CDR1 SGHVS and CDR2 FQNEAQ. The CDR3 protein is CASSARTSGSANEQFF. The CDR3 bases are TGTGCCAGCAGCGCCCGGACTAGCGGGAGCGCCAATGAGCAGTTCTTC.

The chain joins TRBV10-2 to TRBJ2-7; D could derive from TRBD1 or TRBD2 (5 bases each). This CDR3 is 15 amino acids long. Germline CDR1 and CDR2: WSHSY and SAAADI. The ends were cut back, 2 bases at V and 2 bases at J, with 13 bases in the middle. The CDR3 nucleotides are TGCGCCAGCAGTGAGGGGGCGGGTGCGCCCTACGAGCAGTACTTC. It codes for CASSEGAGAPYEQYF.

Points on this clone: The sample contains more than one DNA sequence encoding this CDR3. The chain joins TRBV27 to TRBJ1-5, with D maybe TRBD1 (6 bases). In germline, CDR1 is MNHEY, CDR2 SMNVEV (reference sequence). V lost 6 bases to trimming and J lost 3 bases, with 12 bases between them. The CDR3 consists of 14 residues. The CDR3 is CASSLQGYNQPQHF. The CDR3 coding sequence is TGTGCCAGCAGCCTACAGGGATACAATCAGCCCCAGCATTTT.

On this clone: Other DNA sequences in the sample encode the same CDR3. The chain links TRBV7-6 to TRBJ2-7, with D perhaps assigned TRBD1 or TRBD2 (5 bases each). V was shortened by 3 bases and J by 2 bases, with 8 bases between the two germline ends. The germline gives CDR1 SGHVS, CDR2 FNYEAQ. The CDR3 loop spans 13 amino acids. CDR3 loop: CASSFGGTYEQYF. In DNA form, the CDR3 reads TGTGCCAGCAGCTTTGGGGGAACCTACGAGCAGTACTTC.

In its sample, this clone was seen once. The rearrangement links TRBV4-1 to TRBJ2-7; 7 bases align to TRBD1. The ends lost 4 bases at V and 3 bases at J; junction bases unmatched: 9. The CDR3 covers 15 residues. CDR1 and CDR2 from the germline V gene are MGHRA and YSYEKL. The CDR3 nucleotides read TGCGCCAGCAGCCCCCGACAGGGACAACTCTACGAGCAGTACTTC. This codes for CASSPRQGQLYEQYF.

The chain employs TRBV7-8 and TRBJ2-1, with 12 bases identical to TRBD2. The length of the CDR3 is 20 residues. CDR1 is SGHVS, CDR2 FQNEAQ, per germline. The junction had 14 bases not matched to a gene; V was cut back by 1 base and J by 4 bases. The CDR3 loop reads CASSLGLAGASSSSYNEQFF. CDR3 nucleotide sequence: TGTGCCAGCAGCTTAGGACTAGCGGGGGCCTCAAGTTCCTCGTACAATGAGCAGTTCTTC.

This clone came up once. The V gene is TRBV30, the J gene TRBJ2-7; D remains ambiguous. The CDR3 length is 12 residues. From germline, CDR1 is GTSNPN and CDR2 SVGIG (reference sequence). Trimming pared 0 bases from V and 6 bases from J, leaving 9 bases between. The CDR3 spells CAWSVPGREQYF. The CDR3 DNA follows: TGTGCCTGGAGTGTCCCCGGCCGCGAGCAGTACTTC.

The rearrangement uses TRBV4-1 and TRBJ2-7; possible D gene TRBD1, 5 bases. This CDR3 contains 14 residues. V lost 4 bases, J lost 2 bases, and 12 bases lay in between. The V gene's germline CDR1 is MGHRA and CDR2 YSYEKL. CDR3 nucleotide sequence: TGCGCCAGCAGCCCCTATAAGGGGACCTACGAGCAGTACTTC. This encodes CASSPYKGTYEQYF.